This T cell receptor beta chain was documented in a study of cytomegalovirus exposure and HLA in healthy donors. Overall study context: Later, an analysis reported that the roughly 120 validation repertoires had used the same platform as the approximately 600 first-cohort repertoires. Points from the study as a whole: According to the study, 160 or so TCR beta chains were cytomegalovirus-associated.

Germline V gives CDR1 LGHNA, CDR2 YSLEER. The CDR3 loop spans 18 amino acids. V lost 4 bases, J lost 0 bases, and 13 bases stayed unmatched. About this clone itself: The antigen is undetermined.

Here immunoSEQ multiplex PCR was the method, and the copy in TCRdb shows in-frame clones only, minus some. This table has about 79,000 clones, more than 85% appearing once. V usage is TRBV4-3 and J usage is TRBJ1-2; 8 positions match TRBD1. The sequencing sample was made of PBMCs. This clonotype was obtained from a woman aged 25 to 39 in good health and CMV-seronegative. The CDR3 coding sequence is TGCGCCAGCAGCCGAGGGACAGGCGCCACTTTAGCTAACTATGGCTACACCTTC. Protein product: CASSRGTGATLANYGYTF.